Reported below is one T cell receptor beta chain. In TCRdb, the 5' RACE reads were re-called with MiXCR into one record per CDR3 protein. Among roughly 1,500,000 distinct CDR3 sequences, roughly a third were seen once, and the ten largest hold over 0.25%. The data belong to a study of identical twins. Sequencing used cord blood. This sequence originates from a newborn girl in good health.

CDR3 in DNA: TGTGCCACCAGTGATTTGAAGTCTCATAGTCTAGCGAGAATCAATGAGCAGTTCTTC. Translated, it gives CATSDLKSHSLARINEQFF. The gene calls are TRBV24-1 and TRBJ2-1, with TRBD2 as a possible D gene (6 bases). Germline V gene lookup returns CDR1 KGHDR and CDR2 SFDVKD. Deletions cut 0 bases from V and 6 bases from J, with 23 bases between. The length of the CDR3 is 19 residues.